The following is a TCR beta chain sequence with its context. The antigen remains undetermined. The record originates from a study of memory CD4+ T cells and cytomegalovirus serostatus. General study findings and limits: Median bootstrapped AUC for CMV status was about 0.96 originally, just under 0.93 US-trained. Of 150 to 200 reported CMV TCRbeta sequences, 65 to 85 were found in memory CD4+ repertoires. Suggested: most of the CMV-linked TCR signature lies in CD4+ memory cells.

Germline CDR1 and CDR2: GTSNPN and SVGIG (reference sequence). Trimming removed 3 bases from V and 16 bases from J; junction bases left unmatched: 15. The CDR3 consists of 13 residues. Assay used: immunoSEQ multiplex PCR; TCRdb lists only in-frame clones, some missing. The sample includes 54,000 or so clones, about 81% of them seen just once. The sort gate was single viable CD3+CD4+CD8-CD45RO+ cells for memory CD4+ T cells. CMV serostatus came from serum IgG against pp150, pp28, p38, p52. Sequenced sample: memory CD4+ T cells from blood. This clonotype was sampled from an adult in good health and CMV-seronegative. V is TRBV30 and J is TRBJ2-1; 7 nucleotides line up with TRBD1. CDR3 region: CAWRRISGTVTFF. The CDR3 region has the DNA TGTGCCTGGAGAAGAATTTCCGGGACAGTAACTTTCTTC.